This T cell receptor beta chain was sequenced for a study of CD8+CD57+ T cells in acquired aplastic anemia. A few counts support this clonotype. It was genomic DNA that served as the template for profiling TCR beta VDJ and CDR3. Each CDR3 protein is one row after TCRdb ran MiXCR on the reads. This sample has 450,000 to 550,000 distinct CDR3 sequences; around a third occur once, and the top ten carry less than 0.85%. CD8+CD57+ cell expansion, shown by flow cytometry, had occurred in the patients selected for sequencing. The CDR3 totals 14 residues. V was pared by 7 bases and J by 3 bases, with 19 bases between. CDR1 is GTSNPN and CDR2 is SVGIG in the germline V gene (reference sequence).

This clonotype was obtained from a human donor with aplastic anemia. What was sequenced was sorted CD4+, CD8+, or CD8+CD57+ T cells (not recorded which) from PBMCs. The chain carries TRBV30 and TRBJ2-7; D tentatively reads TRBD1 or TRBD2 (5 bases each). In DNA form, the CDR3 reads TGTGCCTATGGGATGGGACCACCTTTCTACGAGCAGTACTTC. Translation: CAYGMGPPFYEQYF.